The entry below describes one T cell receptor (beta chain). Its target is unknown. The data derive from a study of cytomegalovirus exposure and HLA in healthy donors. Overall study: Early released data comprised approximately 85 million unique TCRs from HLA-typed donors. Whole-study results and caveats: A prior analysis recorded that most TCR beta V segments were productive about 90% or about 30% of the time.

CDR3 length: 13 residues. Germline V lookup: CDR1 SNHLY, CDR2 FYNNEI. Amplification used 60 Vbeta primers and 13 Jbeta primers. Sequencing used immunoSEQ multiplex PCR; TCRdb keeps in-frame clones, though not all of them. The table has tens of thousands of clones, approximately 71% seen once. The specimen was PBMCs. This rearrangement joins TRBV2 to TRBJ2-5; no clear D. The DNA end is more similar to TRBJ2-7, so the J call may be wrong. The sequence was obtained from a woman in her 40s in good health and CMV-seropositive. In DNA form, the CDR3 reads TGTGCCAGCAGTGTAAGCCGATCTTACGAGCAGTACTTC. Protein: CASSVSRSYEQYF.